Listed below are T cell receptor beta chains from one sample, sequenced in a study of response to subunit inactivated influenza vaccine. TCRdb itself ran the RT-PCR reads through MiXCR, one entry per CDR3 protein. The table lists hundreds of thousands of distinct CDR3 sequences, approximately 24% of them singletons, with less than 2.5% in the top ten. This specimen was CD4+ T cells sorted from PBMCs, taken about 5 days after vaccination. Receptor source: a man between 45 and 60 years old who received an inactivated influenza vaccine. CDR3s include the opening cysteine and the closing phenylalanine or tryptophan. D genes are given only for firm matches. Size values are once, few and many counts, or a class for expanded clones, and some rows have none.

J,V,size,D,DNA,CDR3
TRBJ2-7,TRBV6-5,-,-,TGTGCCAGCAGTTACTCGCGTCGAGGGGAGCAGTACTTC,CASSYSRRGEQYF
TRBJ1-1,TRBV28,few,-,TGTGCCAGCAGTGAGGCGGGGGGGGGTGTACGGACTGAAGCTTTCTTT,CASSEAGGGVRTEAFF
TRBJ2-3,TRBV2,-,-,TGTGCCAGCAGCAGAGTACAGGGTGCGAGGGGGACGCAGTATTTT,CASSRVQGARGTQYF
TRBJ2-3,TRBV24-1,-,-,TGTGCCACCAGTGACTTGGACAGACCTAGCACAGATACGCAGTATTTT,CATSDLDRPSTDTQYF
TRBJ1-4,TRBV12-3/TRBV12-4,many,TRBD1,TGTGCCAGCAGCCGCGGACAGGGGGCTGAAAAACTGTTTTTT,CASSRGQGAEKLFF
TRBJ2-1,TRBV12-3/TRBV12-4,-,TRBD2,TGTGCCAGCAGCCCGACTAGCGGGGGGAGAGAGCAGTTCTTC,CASSPTSGGREQFF
TRBJ2-1,TRBV11-2,few,TRBD2,TGTGCCAGCAGCTTGACGGCGCCGGGGGGGAGCTCCTACAATGAGCAGTTCTTC,CASSLTAPGGSSYNEQFF
TRBJ1-5,TRBV6-5,many,-,TGTGCCAGCAGTTACCTTCCAGGGGCTCAGCCCCAGCATTTT,CASSYLPGAQPQHF
TRBJ2-3,TRBV5-1,-,-,TGCGCCACTTCAGACGGAAATACGCAGTATTTT,CATSDGNTQYF
TRBJ2-2,TRBV20-1,-,-,TGCAGTGCTAGAGATCGGTTTGCGAACACCGGGGAGCTGTTTTTT,CSARDRFANTGELFF
TRBJ2-1,TRBV12-3/TRBV12-4,few,-,TGTGCCAGCAGTCTCGCCGCCCTCAATGAGCAGTTCTTC,CASSLAALNEQFF
TRBJ1-1,TRBV7-2,-,TRBD1,TGTGCCAGCAGCTTAGCAGGCACAGGGGTTCCAGCTTTCTTT,CASSLAGTGVPAFF
TRBJ1-2,TRBV2,-,-,TGTGCCAGCAGTGAATTGGTGACCGGGACATACGGCTACACCTTC,CASSELVTGTYGYTF
TRBJ2-7,TRBV20-1,-,TRBD2,TGCAGTGCCCCTAGCGGGAGCACCGAGCAGTACTTC,CSAPSGSTEQYF
TRBJ2-1,TRBV25-1,-,-,TGTGCCAGCAGTCGAGGACAAATGGTTGAGCAGTTCTTC,CASSRGQMVEQFF
TRBJ1-1,TRBV7-6,-,TRBD1,TGTGCCAGCAGCTTATCCAGGGGGAGAAGGTACCCTGAAGCTTTCTTT,CASSLSRGRRYPEAFF
TRBJ2-2,TRBV4-2,-,TRBD2,TGTGCCAGCAGCCCACTAGCGGGGGTTGGCACCGGGGAGCTGTTTTTT,CASSPLAGVGTGELFF
TRBJ1-5,TRBV2,-,-,TGTGCCAGCAGTGAGCCGGGCGGAGGCAATCAGCCCCAGCATTTT,CASSEPGGGNQPQHF
TRBJ2-3,TRBV3-1,few,TRBD2,TGTGCCAGCAGCCCCATTCCAGCGGGGCGCACAGATACGCAGTATTTT,CASSPIPAGRTDTQYF
TRBJ2-6,TRBV12-3/TRBV12-4,once,TRBD1,TGTGCCAGCAGTTCCACCCGGACAGGGGGCCCTCTATTCTCTGGGGCCAACGTCCTGACTTTC,CASSSTRTGGPLFSGANVLTF
TRBJ2-7,TRBV7-2,few,TRBD1,TGTGCCAGCAGCTCCAGGGACAGGGGATACTACGAGCAGTACTTC,CASSSRDRGYYEQYF
TRBJ1-1,TRBV20-1,few,-,TGCAGTGCTAGTAAGAACACTGAAGCTTTCTTT,CSASKNTEAFF
TRBJ2-2,TRBV6-1,few,-,TGTGCCAGCAGTGAACAGGTGACGACCGGGGAGCTGTTTTTT,CASSEQVTTGELFF
TRBJ2-5,TRBV28,-,-,TGTGCCAGCAGTTTATCCCCAGGGTGGGAGACCCAGTACTTC,CASSLSPGWETQYF
TRBJ1-1,TRBV6-2/TRBV6-3,-,TRBD1,TGTGCCAGCAGTTCGTCCCGGGACAGGGCCAGACGGACTGAAGCTTTCTTT,CASSSSRDRARRTEAFF
TRBJ2-7,TRBV4-2,-,-,TGTGCCAGCAGCCGATCTCTCGGGCTTACTTACGAGCAGTACTTC,CASSRSLGLTYEQYF
TRBJ2-1,TRBV6-5,few,TRBD1,TGTGCCAGCAGTTATCCAGGGACAGGGGGCCAGAATGAGCAGTTCTTC,CASSYPGTGGQNEQFF
TRBJ2-1,TRBV6-6,-,TRBD2,TGTGCCAGCAGTTACGGACTAGCGGGACGTCAGTTCTTC,CASSYGLAGRQFF
TRBJ2-1,TRBV7-8,-,TRBD2,TGTGCCAGCAGCCTAACTTGGACTAGCGGATACAATGAGCAGTTCTTC,CASSLTWTSGYNEQFF
TRBJ1-5,TRBV12-3/TRBV12-4,few,-,TGTGCCAGCAGACTTAGCAATCAGCCCCAGCATTTT,CASRLSNQPQHF
TRBJ1-5,TRBV12-3/TRBV12-4,-,-,TGTGCCAGCAGATCCCTGGACAGCAATCAGCCCCAGCATTTT,CASRSLDSNQPQHF
TRBJ2-3,TRBV7-9,-,TRBD2,TGTGCCAGCAGCCAAGGACTAGCGGGAAGGACAGATACGCAGTATTTT,CASSQGLAGRTDTQYF
TRBJ1-6,TRBV5-6,few,TRBD1,TGTGCCAGCAGCTTGGAGACAGGGTTCGCGGGTGTAGGCACCCTCCACTTT,CASSLETGFAGVGTLHF
TRBJ2-3,TRBV9,-,-,TGTGCCAGCAGCGAAACCGGGGCCTTGGAAACAGATACGCAGTATTTT,CASSETGALETDTQYF
TRBJ2-1,TRBV20-1,-,-,TGCAGTGCTGGGGTGGGGGCTGGGAATGAGCAGTTCTTC,CSAGVGAGNEQFF
TRBJ2-7,TRBV3-1,-,-,TGTGCCAGCAGCCAAGTACTCTCGAGTGGGGAGCAGTACTTC,CASSQVLSSGEQYF
TRBJ2-7,TRBV29-1,-,TRBD1,TGCAGCGTAAGACAGGGCGGCTACGAGCAGTACTTC,CSVRQGGYEQYF
TRBJ1-1,TRBV5-5,-,-,TGTGCCAGCAGCTTGAGACAGAGGAACACTGAAGCTTTCTTT,CASSLRQRNTEAFF
TRBJ1-5,TRBV6-1,-,-,TGTGCCAGCAGGGGATGGGGGCTCGATCAGCCCCAGCATTTT,CASRGWGLDQPQHF
TRBJ2-7,TRBV7-2,-,-,TGTGCCAGTTTATTGGCCTTGGGGTCCTACGAGCAGTACTTC,CASLLALGSYEQYF
TRBJ1-6,TRBV6-1,few,TRBD1,TGTGCCAGCAGTGAGACAGGGTTCAATTCACCCCTCCACTTT,CASSETGFNSPLHF
TRBJ2-7,TRBV27,-,-,TGTGCCAGCAGTCGTGCGACAGGCTCAGGGTACGAGCAGTACTTC,CASSRATGSGYEQYF
TRBJ2-1,TRBV20-1,few,TRBD1,TGCAGTGCTAGAGTGGAGGGACAGGGTTCGACCAATGAGCAGTTCTTC,CSARVEGQGSTNEQFF
TRBJ2-7,TRBV5-1,few,TRBD1,TGCGCCAGCAGCAGGACGCCCAGGGGGGAGCAGTACTTC,CASSRTPRGEQYF
TRBJ1-6,TRBV6-1,-,TRBD1,TGTGCCAGCAGAAGACCGGGACAGCCTCATAATCCACCACCCCTCCACTTT,CASRRPGQPHNPPPLHF
TRBJ2-2,TRBV11-2,-,-,TGTGCCAGCAGCTTAGATCGGGGGATCACCGGGGAGCTGTTTTTT,CASSLDRGITGELFF
TRBJ2-3,TRBV12-3/TRBV12-4,-,-,TGTGCCAGCAGAACCCCGGCAGGAACAGATACGCAGTATTTT,CASRTPAGTDTQYF
TRBJ2-3,TRBV7-9,many,-,TGTGCCAGCAGCTCAACAGGGAGCACAGATACGCAGTATTTT,CASSSTGSTDTQYF
TRBJ2-6,TRBV29-1,-,TRBD1,TGCAGCGTAGAGGGGACAGGCTCTGGGGCCAACGTCCTGACTTTC,CSVEGTGSGANVLTF
TRBJ2-1,TRBV5-1,few,-,TGCGCCAGCAGCTTGGGAGCCTCTGGGAATGAGCAGTTCTTC,CASSLGASGNEQFF
TRBJ2-2,TRBV12-3/TRBV12-4,-,-,TGTGCCAGCAGTTTGGACAGTCCCGGGGAGCTGTTTTTT,CASSLDSPGELFF
TRBJ2-7,TRBV7-2,few,TRBD2,TGTGCCAGCAGCCCCGTAGCGGGAGACTACGAGCAGTACTTC,CASSPVAGDYEQYF
TRBJ1-2,TRBV28,-,-,TGTGCCAGCAGCAAATTGGGGGGTGGCTACACCTTC,CASSKLGGGYTF
TRBJ2-2,TRBV7-8,few,-,TGTGCCAGCAGCTTAGAAGCGATAGGTTACTGGGCCACCGGGGAGCTGTTTTTT,CASSLEAIGYWATGELFF
TRBJ2-7,TRBV18,-,-,TGTGCCAGCTCACCAACCAGGGACCAAGAGCAGTACTTC,CASSPTRDQEQYF
TRBJ2-7,TRBV20-1,-,TRBD2,TGCAGTGCTACCAAGCGGGGGAACTCCTACGAGCAGTACTTC,CSATKRGNSYEQYF
TRBJ2-7,TRBV6-2/TRBV6-3,-,-,TGTGCCAGCTACACCCTGGGATGGGGCTCCGAGCAGTACTTC,CASYTLGWGSEQYF